The 12 T cell receptor beta chains given below trace back to one sample, sequenced in a study of control samples from healthy donors and cancer patients. The repertoire was sequenced with immunoSEQ multiplex PCR; TCRdb's copy has only in-frame clones and lacks some. This sample has 100,000 to 150,000 clones, with roughly 87% found just once. What was sequenced was blood. These receptors originate from a middle-aged man in good health.

The CDR3 is CASSLNALTEAFF. The CDR3 region has the DNA TGTGCCAGCAGTTTAAATGCCCTCACTGAAGCTTTCTTT. This rearrangement joins TRBV27 to TRBJ1-1; D remains unclear. The germline V gene encodes CDR1 MNHEY and CDR2 SMNVEV (reference sequence). The V end was cut by 2 bases, the J end by 4 bases, with 8 bases between. This CDR3 is built from 13 residues.

The chain employs TRBV10-1 and TRBJ1-1, with D unresolved. The CDR3 is made up of 15 amino acids. V gave up 0 bases and J gave up 1 base, with 9 bases separating them. Germline V gene data show CDR1 as WNHNN and CDR2 as SYGVQD (reference sequence). The DNA for the CDR3 is TGCGCCAGCAGTGAGTCGACTCTGGAGAACACTGAAGCTTTCTTT. Translated: CASSESTLENTEAFF.

The V and J genes are TRBV3-1 (or the pseudogene TRBV3-2) and TRBJ2-7; perhaps D is TRBD1 or TRBD2 (5 bases each). V shed 4 bases and J shed 4 bases, with 14 bases lying between them. This CDR3 comprises 14 residues. The germline V gene encodes CDR1 LGHDT and CDR2 YNNKEL (reference sequence). The CDR3 reads CASSLGGRTYEQYF. The CDR3 bases are TGTGCCAGCAGCCTTGGGGGACGGACTTACGAGCAGTACTTC.

The chain uses TRBV5-1 and TRBJ1-2; a weak D match, TRBD1 (6 bases). Per germline, CDR1 SGHRS and CDR2 YFSETQ. This CDR3 comprises 17 residues. Deletions cut 4 bases from V and 8 bases from J, with 27 bases between. The CDR3: CASSPSGGRGPLKGYTF. CDR3 nucleotides: TGCGCCAGCAGCCCTTCGGGTGGCAGGGGCCCATTGAAGGGCTACACCTTC. Combining the CDR3 with reference TRBV5-1 and TRBJ1-2 gives the whole variable domain KAGVTQTPRYLIKTRGQQVTLSCSPISGHRSVSWYQQTPGQGLQFLFEYFSETQRNKGNFPGRFSGRQFSNSRSEMNVSTLELGDSALYLCASSPSGGRGPLKGYTFGSGTRLTVV.

The chain recombines TRBV7-2 with TRBJ1-6, with a possible D match to TRBD1 (5 bases). From germline, CDR1 is SGHTA and CDR2 FQGNSA. Trimming took off 1 base at V and 7 bases at J, with 11 bases between the two ends. This CDR3 region has 15 residues. The CDR3 is CASSLVQGGNSPLHF. In DNA, the CDR3 is TGTGCCAGCAGCTTAGTCCAGGGTGGAAATTCACCCCTCCACTTT.

The chain links TRBV19 to TRBJ1-2, with D possibly matching TRBD1 (6 bases). Germline lookup yields CDR1 LNHDA and CDR2 SQIVND (reference sequence). V lost 5 bases to trimming and J lost 2 bases, with 21 bases between them. The CDR3 runs 17 residues. The CDR3 DNA sequence: TGTGCCAGTAGTGCCCGGGGAGGGGGAACCAGGAACTATGGCTACACCTTC. It codes for CASSARGGGTRNYGYTF.

The CDR3 is CASSRPGQGAYEQYF. CDR3 DNA: TGCGCCAGCAGTCGACCGGGACAGGGGGCCTACGAGCAGTACTTC. The chain carries TRBV23-1 and TRBJ2-7, with 11 bases fitting TRBD1. TRBV23-1 is an open reading frame, and its role is uncertain. J was trimmed by 2 bases and V by 4 bases; bases with no gene match: 4. This CDR3 spans 15 amino acids.

This clone was seen once. This sequence joins TRBV9 and TRBJ2-1, with TRBD2 matching 12 bases. This CDR3 has 17 residues. From germline, CDR1 is SGDLS and CDR2 YYNGEE. V shed 0 bases and J 1 base; nucleotides not matched to a gene: 2. The CDR3 nucleotides read TGTGCCAGCAGCGTAGGGACTAGCGGGGTATCCTACAATGAGCAGTTCTTC. This gives the protein CASSVGTSGVSYNEQFF. Full variable domain (outside the CDR3, taken from reference TRBV9 and TRBJ2-1): DSGVTQTPKHLITATGQRVTLRCSPRSGDLSVYWYQQSLDQGLQFLIQYYNGEERAKGNILERFSAQQFPDLHSELNLSSLELGDSALYFCASSVGTSGVSYNEQFFGPGTRLTVL.

The chain has TRBV11-3 and TRBJ1-3, with no clear D. The CDR3 is 19 amino acids. The V end was cut by 0 bases, the J end by 0 bases, with 18 bases between. Germline CDR1 and CDR2: SGHNT and YENEEA. CDR3 residues: CASSLDGQRQESSGNTIYF. In DNA, the CDR3 is TGTGCCAGCAGCTTAGATGGTCAGCGGCAGGAGAGCTCTGGAAACACCATATATTTT.

The chain has TRBV18 and TRBJ1-1; D may be TRBD1 (5 bases). Germline CDR1 reads KGHSH; CDR2 reads LQKENI. This CDR3 contains 15 residues. V was shortened by 3 bases and J by 0 bases, with 11 bases between the two germline ends. In DNA form, the CDR3 reads TGTGCCAGCTCACCGCTCGGGGGAGTGAACACTGAAGCTTTCTTT. Amino acids: CASSPLGGVNTEAFF. The variable domain in full, with the rest retrieved from reference TRBV18 and TRBJ1-1, is NAGVMQNPRHLVRRRGQEARLRCSPMKGHSHVYWYRQLPEEGLKFMVYLQKENIIDESGMPKERFSAEFPKEGPSILRIQQVVRGDSAAYFCASSPLGGVNTEAFFGQGTRLTVV.

The chain carries TRBV6-7 and TRBJ1-1; no firm D call. TRBV6-7 is an ORF; its function is uncertain. CDR3 length: 20 residues. Trimming shortened V by 0 bases and J by 1 base, and 24 bases separated the two germline ends. CDR3 in DNA: TGTGCCAGCAGTTACTCGAGGCCTGAGTTCATGAGTGGGGAGAACACTGAAGCTTTCTTT. Encoded protein: CASSYSRPEFMSGENTEAFF.

The chain has TRBV30 and TRBJ1-1, with D possibly TRBD1 on 5 matching bases. The CDR3 length is 16 residues. Germline CDR1 GTSNPN, CDR2 SVGIG (reference sequence). Between the trimmed V and J ends, which lost 0 bases and 1 base, there was a span of 15 bases. This CDR3 reads CAWSVRAGSPNTEAFF. Written as DNA, the CDR3 is TGTGCCTGGAGTGTACGGGCAGGGTCCCCGAACACTGAAGCTTTCTTT.